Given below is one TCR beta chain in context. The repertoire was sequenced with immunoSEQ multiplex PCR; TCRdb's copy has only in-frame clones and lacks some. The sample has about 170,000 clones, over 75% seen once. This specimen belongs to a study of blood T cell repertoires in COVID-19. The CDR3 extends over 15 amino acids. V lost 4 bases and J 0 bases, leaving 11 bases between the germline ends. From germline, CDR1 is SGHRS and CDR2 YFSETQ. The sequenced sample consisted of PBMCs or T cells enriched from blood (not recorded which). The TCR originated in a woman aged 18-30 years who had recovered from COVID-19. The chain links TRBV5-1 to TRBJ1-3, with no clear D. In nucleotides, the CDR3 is TGCGCCAGCAGCATTGGTGGGAGCTCTGGAAACACCATATATTTT. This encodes CASSIGGSSGNTIYF. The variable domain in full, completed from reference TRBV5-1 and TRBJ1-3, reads KAGVTQTPRYLIKTRGQQVTLSCSPISGHRSVSWYQQTPGQGLQFLFEYFSETQRNKGNFPGRFSGRQFSNSRSEMNVSTLELGDSALYLCASSIGGSSGNTIYFGEGSWLTVV.